Only one count was recorded for the clone carrying this T cell receptor beta chain. Its antigen remains unknown. The authors split each subset's genomic DNA evenly across several immunoSEQ plates. Clones were read by immunoSEQ multiplex PCR, and TCRdb kept only the in-frame ones, dropping some. The table records about 1 million clones, about three quarters of them present only once. The data stem from a study of shared clonotypes between healthy human individuals. For the study at large: Samples came from two female and a few male donors aged 18 to 49.

Study findings and constraints: Inspection by rarefaction showed sorted-subset sequencing to be incomplete despite large depth. Donor clonotype sharing was expected to depend on sequencing depth.

V lost 4 bases to trimming and J lost 6 bases; unmatched junction nucleotides: 11. The germline V gene encodes CDR1 SGHAT and CDR2 FQNNGV. The CDR3 covers 15 residues. Material for sequencing was memory CD4+ T cells sorted from blood. Subset given: CD45RA-negative fraction. The TCR sequence derives from a man between 18 and 29 years old in good health. The chain has TRBV11-2 and TRBJ2-7, with TRBD2 matching over 8 bases. The DNA of the CDR3 is TGTGCCAGCAGCTCCCAAGCGGGAGTGGCGCTCGAGCAGTACTTC. Protein: CASSSQAGVALEQYF.